Listed below are T cell receptor beta chains from one sample, sequenced in a study of read filtering for tumor transcriptome and immune sequencing. TCRdb reprocessed the reads with MiXCR, giving one entry per CDR3 protein. The data contain about 5,800 distinct CDR3 sequences, 20% to 25% of them singletons. Specimen: a population of CD138-negative cells sorted from bone marrow. All receptors derive from a donor over 35 with multiple myeloma. CDR3s include the opening cysteine and the closing phenylalanine or tryptophan. Rows may omit the clone size; those that give it use once, few, many or a size class.

j_gene | abundance | v_gene | CDR3aa
TRBJ1-5 | many | TRBV12-2 | CASRSELRDSQTTIISPQHF
TRBJ2-3 | medium-sized | TRBV20-1 | CSARDAGSYGTQYF
TRBJ2-5 | many | TRBV7-9 | CASSLRHGQETQYF
TRBJ1-5 | medium-sized | TRBV2 | CASRGQGNQPQHF
TRBJ2-5 | medium-sized | TRBV29-1 | CSVPHGGAGEKTQYF
TRBJ2-7 | NA | TRBV20-1 | CGAPPLRYYSYEQYF
TRBJ2-2 | NA | TRBV29-1 | CSVDSYSGNTGELFF
TRBJ2-7 | NA | TRBV20-1 | CSARCGPTGHEQYF
TRBJ1-5 | medium-sized | TRBV24-1 | CATSDPYRDRRNQPQHF
TRBJ2-1 | medium-sized | TRBV6-1 | CASSNNEQFF
TRBJ2-2 | many | TRBV4-1 | CASSRAQRTGSGELFF
TRBJ1-1 | medium-sized | TRBV18 | CASSPEAFF
TRBJ1-5 | medium-sized | TRBV28 | CASSPPRGPQHF
TRBJ2-7 | NA | TRBV30 | CACTLTGGPYEQYF
TRBJ1-2 | many | TRBV7-2 | CASSLLGGSYGYTF
TRBJ2-5 | NA | TRBV25-1 | CASSALTSVGHETQYF
TRBJ2-4 | many | TRBV13 | CASSLAGVNIQYF
TRBJ1-1 | medium-sized | TRBV28 | CASSRTGLNTEAFF
TRBJ2-1 | many | TRBV2 | CASSEARGSGRANEQFF
TRBJ1-5 | many | TRBV18 | CASSPNRVQPQHF
TRBJ2-7 | few | TRBV11-2 | CASRSITGTSGGEQYF
TRBJ1-4 | NA | TRBV7-9 | CASSSKPDLSDEKLFF
TRBJ2-7 | many | TRBV29-1 | CSVGIALEQYF
TRBJ2-7 | NA | TRBV6-4 | CASSAELGSYEQYF
TRBJ2-7 | medium-sized | TRBV2 | CASSEANRLAGVTYF
TRBJ1-3 | many | TRBV28 | CASSPALIAGNTIYF
TRBJ2-2 | many | TRBV30 | CAWSEASGRNTGELFF
TRBJ2-7 | many | TRBV20-1 | CSSGTAGYEQYF
TRBJ2-7 | many | TRBV4-1 | CASSHPGDGAGGKLSSYEQYF
TRBJ2-1 | medium-sized | TRBV20-1 | CSASLGAWGDLNEQFF
TRBJ2-3 | many | TRBV29-1 | CSVELAGETSTDTQYF
TRBJ1-3 | many | TRBV12-3/TRBV12-4 | CASSHLRGNTIYF
TRBJ1-1 | many | TRBV4-1 | CASSQDPGNTEAFF